These 8 T cell receptor beta chains originate from one sample sequenced in a study of cytotoxic CD8 clonotypes in ibrutinib-treated CLL. The assay was immunoSEQ multiplex PCR, and TCRdb's table has in-frame clones only and misses some. The repertoire holds fewer than 35,000 clones, with 69% as singletons. The sample consisted of PBMCs, taken after 24 months of ibrutinib treatment. The receptors here all came from a human donor with chronic lymphocytic leukemia.

The chain joins TRBV11-2 to TRBJ2-5; D is unclear. V was trimmed by 1 base and J by 5 bases, leaving 8 bases between them. Germline assignment: CDR1 SGHAT and CDR2 FQNNGV. This CDR3 spans 13 amino acids. The CDR3 spells CASSLAPWETQYF. Here the CDR3 DNA reads TGTGCCAGCAGCTTAGCCCCGTGGGAGACCCAGTACTTC.

Only a few counts were recorded for this clone. The gene calls are TRBV6-5 and TRBJ2-3, with D perhaps matching TRBD1 or TRBD2 (6 bases each). Trimming shortened V by 4 bases and J by 1 base, and 9 bases separated the two germline ends. The germline V gene encodes CDR1 MNHEY and CDR2 SVGAGI. This CDR3 has 14 amino acids. The CDR3 nucleotides are TGTGCCAGCAGTTCCCGGGGGCGCACAGATACGCAGTATTTT. This sequence encodes CASSSRGRTDTQYF.

The chain combines TRBV30 with TRBJ2-3; D not resolved. The V gene lost 1 base and the J gene lost 2 bases, with 4 bases spanning the gap. The germline V gene encodes CDR1 GTSNPN and CDR2 SVGIG (reference sequence). The CDR3 contains 12 residues. CDR3 nucleotides: TGTGCCTGGAGTGCGAACACAGATACGCAGTATTTT. Amino acid sequence: CAWSANTDTQYF.

The V gene is TRBV18, the J gene TRBJ1-5, with a weak D call TRBD1 (6 bases). CDR3 length: 13 amino acids. Germline CDR1 KGHSH, CDR2 LQKENI. V was clipped by 3 bases and J by 7 bases, with 10 bases between them. The CDR3 loop is CASSPDSWQPQHF. The CDR3 region has the DNA TGTGCCAGCTCACCGGACAGTTGGCAGCCCCAGCATTTT.

The chain combines TRBV4-2 with TRBJ2-1; TRBD2 aligns across 8 bases. Germline CDR1 LGHNA, CDR2 YNFKEQ. This CDR3 comprises 16 residues. V shed 0 bases, J shed 4 bases, and the junction held 5 bases outside the gene matches. DNA of the CDR3: TGTGCCAGCAGCCAAGAGGGCGGGGGGATTTACAATGAGCAGTTCTTC. Translating gives CASSQEGGGIYNEQFF.

This clone was detected only a few times. J is TRBJ1-2 and V is TRBV7-9; 7 bases agree with TRBD1. CDR1 SEHNR and CDR2 FQNEAQ come from the germline V gene (reference sequence). V gave up 5 bases and J gave up 3 bases; unmatched junction bases: 6. This CDR3 region has 14 residues. Written as DNA, the CDR3 is TGTGCCAGCAGCCATCTTACAGGGGACTATGGCTACACCTTC. Encoded protein: CASSHLTGDYGYTF.

V and J are TRBV5-1 and TRBJ1-2, with D possibly TRBD1 on 5 matching bases. The CDR3 totals 13 residues. Per germline, CDR1 SGHRS and CDR2 YFSETQ. V was cut by 4 bases and J by 2 bases, with 9 bases left in between. The CDR3 DNA follows: TGCGCCAGCAGCACGAGGGGAAACTATGGCTACACCTTC. It is translated as CASSTRGNYGYTF.

The V gene is TRBV15, the J gene TRBJ2-7; 9 bases match TRBD1. CDR1 and CDR2 (germline): LNHNV, YYDKDF (reference sequence). The CDR3 covers 15 residues. J gave up 4 bases and V 6 bases, and 10 bases lay outside the gene matches. The CDR3 loop reads CATSRTGQGNYEQYF. The CDR3 DNA is TGTGCCACCAGTAGGACGGGACAGGGTAATTACGAGCAGTACTTC.